The entry that follows covers one T cell receptor (beta chain) sequence. The antigen remains unidentified. The data derive from a study of T cell responses to AZD1222 COVID-19 vaccine. Study results and limitations: Within unmutated variant regions lay the reported targets of nearly half of spike-specific TCRs. Only 5 or 6 people who got AZD1222 tested seropositive at baseline. Spike-specific TCR breadth and depth rose after two AZD1222 doses.

CDR3 size: 17 residues. Germline assignment: CDR1 SGHRS and CDR2 YFSETQ. The germline V and J ends were trimmed by 0 bases and 9 bases, with 19 bases remaining between them. Profiled with immunoSEQ multiplex PCR; TCRdb holds only in-frame clones, not every one. The sample holds about 120,000 clones, approximately 86% seen once. This clonotype was obtained from an adult who received the AZD1222 COVID-19 vaccine. This chain joins TRBV5-1 and TRBJ1-6; no firm D call. Source: peripheral blood, taken 28 days after the second AZD1222 dose. CDR3 sequence reads: CASSLEAAGAVGSPLHF. Here the CDR3 DNA reads TGCGCCAGCAGCTTGGAGGCCGCTGGAGCTGTGGGTTCACCCCTCCACTTT.